A single sample is the source of the 15 T cell receptor beta chains below, sequenced in a study of shared clonotypes between healthy human individuals. Naive CD8 cells lacked CD45RO, underwent positive selection for CCR7 and left out terminally differentiated effector memory CD45RA+ cells. Repertoires were generated with immunoSEQ multiplex PCR, while TCRdb's copy carries only in-frame clones and drops some. The data show about 600,000 clones, with roughly 98% seen just once and roughly 0.29% held by the top ten. What was sequenced was naive CD8+ T cells sorted from blood. The receptors originated from a man aged 25-40 years in good health.

The chain uses TRBV2 and TRBJ2-7, with 7 bases that match TRBD1. V lost 6 bases and J lost 1; bases outside the gene matches: 9. There are 15 residues in the CDR3. From germline, CDR1 is SNHLY and CDR2 FYNNEI. The CDR3 DNA reads as TGTGCCAGCAGCCAGGGGACAGCTTCTTCCTACGAGCAGTACTTC. Protein product: CASSQGTASSYEQYF.

The chain joins TRBV28 to TRBJ1-4; unclear D gene. Germline CDR1 is MDHEN and CDR2 is SYDVKM. Trimming stripped 5 bases from V and 2 bases from J, with 12 bases between. This CDR3 is built from 15 residues. The DNA of the CDR3 is TGTGCCAGCAGTCAAATGGGGTGGACTAATGAAAAACTGTTTTTT. Encoded protein: CASSQMGWTNEKLFF.

In DNA, the CDR3 is TGTGCCAGCAGCCCGACAGGGAATCAGCCCCAGCATTTT. Its translation is CASSPTGNQPQHF. V is TRBV7-8 and J is TRBJ1-5; 7 bases match TRBD1. Germline V gives CDR1 SGHVS, CDR2 FQNEAQ. The CDR3 contains 13 residues. The V segment lost 5 bases and the J segment 4 bases; nucleotides outside the gene matches: 2.

The chain carries TRBV27 and TRBJ2-1; D not resolved. Looked up from germline, CDR1 is MNHEY and CDR2 is SMNVEV (reference sequence). V was cut by 5 bases and J by 6 bases, with 8 bases left in between. The CDR3 has 12 amino acids. The CDR3 reads CASSTRPNEQFF. The CDR3 DNA reads TGTGCCAGCAGTACCAGGCCCAATGAGCAGTTCTTC.

The V and J genes are TRBV28 and TRBJ2-1; tentatively, D is TRBD1 (6 bases). The CDR3 is 19 amino acids. V was cut by 5 bases and J by 0 bases, with 23 bases left in between. The germline CDR1 and CDR2 sequences are MDHEN and SYDVKM. The CDR3 reads CASSPVSLEGVSSYNEQFF. DNA of the CDR3: TGTGCCAGCAGTCCCGTGTCACTCGAGGGGGTCAGCTCCTACAATGAGCAGTTCTTC.

The genes are TRBV10-2 and TRBJ2-5, with D unresolved. This CDR3 has 14 residues. CDR1 is WSHSY, CDR2 SAAADI, per germline. V dropped 4 bases and J dropped 4 bases, with 13 bases sitting between them. CDR3 amino acids: CASSGERYRETQYF. For the CDR3, the DNA is TGCGCCAGCAGTGGCGAACGCTATAGAGAGACCCAGTACTTC.

About this clone: This sample also contains other DNA sequences that code for the same CDR3. The chain employs TRBV5-1 and TRBJ2-1; 8 bases match TRBD2. After removal of 0 bases from V and 4 bases from J, the junction contained 3 bases not matched to a gene. Germline assignment: CDR1 SGHRS and CDR2 YFSETQ. There are 15 residues in the CDR3. The CDR3 region has the DNA TGCGCCAGCAGCTTGGGGACTAGCTCGTACAATGAGCAGTTCTTC. Translating gives CASSLGTSSYNEQFF.

This chain links TRBV7-9 with TRBJ2-5; D gene ambiguous. Trimming cost V 0 bases and J 5 bases, with 13 bases left between them. The CDR3 spans 15 residues. Germline V gene lookup returns CDR1 SEHNR and CDR2 FQNEAQ (reference sequence). CDR3 in amino acids: CASSLARIAVETQYF. The CDR3, as DNA: TGTGCCAGCAGCTTAGCCCGGATTGCTGTGGAGACCCAGTACTTC.

This clone was seen once. The chain employs TRBV28 and TRBJ2-4, with D possibly being TRBD1 (6 bases). V was cut by 2 bases and J by 5 bases, with 10 bases left in between. The germline gives CDR1 MDHEN, CDR2 SYDVKM. The CDR3 runs to 14 residues. The CDR3 bases are TGTGCCAGCAGTTTAAGACGGACAGAAAACATTCAGTACTTC. Amino acid sequence: CASSLRRTENIQYF.

The chain carries TRBV9 and TRBJ2-7; D not certain. Per the germline V gene, CDR1 is SGDLS and CDR2 is YYNGEE. V lost 1 base and J 7 bases, leaving 12 bases between the germline ends. This CDR3 has 13 residues. The CDR3 is CASSVNRVGEQYF. CDR3 bases: TGTGCCAGCAGCGTAAATAGGGTGGGGGAGCAGTACTTC.

The chain recombines TRBV11-2 with TRBJ1-4; 7 bases line up with TRBD1. The J segment lost 11 bases and the V segment lost 0 bases, leaving 6 bases of the junction unmatched. Germline assignment: CDR1 SGHAT and CDR2 FQNNGV. The CDR3 runs to 14 residues. In DNA, the CDR3 is TGTGCCAGCAGCTTAGACCCGGGACAGTCTAAACTGTTTTTT. Amino acids: CASSLDPGQSKLFF.

The chain carries TRBV5-5 and TRBJ1-1, with no clear D. Trimming left V 6 bases short and J 3 bases short, with 15 bases between. This CDR3 region has 14 residues. Germline lookup yields CDR1 SGHKS and CDR2 YYEKEE (reference sequence). The CDR3 nucleotides read TGTGCCAGCACCGCCTGGGGAGCATACACTGAAGCTTTCTTT. Its protein is CASTAWGAYTEAFF.

The chain joins TRBV7-8 to TRBJ2-3; 9 nucleotides line up with TRBD2. The CDR3 runs 18 residues. The V and J ends lost 4 bases and 6 bases, in that order; junction bases with no gene match: 17. From germline, CDR1 is SGHVS and CDR2 FQNEAQ. This CDR3 is CASSSLETSGHPGDTQYF. The CDR3 DNA reads TGTGCCAGCAGCTCTCTAGAGACTAGCGGACATCCTGGGGATACGCAGTATTTT.

The chain uses TRBV5-1 and TRBJ2-2; 10 nucleotides agree with TRBD2. Trimming removed 2 bases from V and 7 bases from J; junction bases left unmatched: 11. The CDR3 is 17 amino acids. Germline V lookup: CDR1 SGHRS, CDR2 YFSETQ. CDR3 nucleotide sequence: TGCGCCAGCAGCTTCCAGCGGGAGGGCCTTCCGATCGGGGAGCTGTTTTTT. It yields the protein CASSFQREGLPIGELFF.

The V and J genes are TRBV7-9 and TRBJ1-5; D gene ambiguous. This CDR3 has 15 amino acids. CDR1 and CDR2 (germline): SEHNR, FQNEAQ (reference sequence). V was shortened by 4 bases and J by 5 bases, with 15 bases between the two germline ends. The CDR3 DNA reads as TGTGCCAGCAGCTCAAGTGGCAGTAAATATCAGCCCCAGCATTTT. It translates to CASSSSGSKYQPQHF.